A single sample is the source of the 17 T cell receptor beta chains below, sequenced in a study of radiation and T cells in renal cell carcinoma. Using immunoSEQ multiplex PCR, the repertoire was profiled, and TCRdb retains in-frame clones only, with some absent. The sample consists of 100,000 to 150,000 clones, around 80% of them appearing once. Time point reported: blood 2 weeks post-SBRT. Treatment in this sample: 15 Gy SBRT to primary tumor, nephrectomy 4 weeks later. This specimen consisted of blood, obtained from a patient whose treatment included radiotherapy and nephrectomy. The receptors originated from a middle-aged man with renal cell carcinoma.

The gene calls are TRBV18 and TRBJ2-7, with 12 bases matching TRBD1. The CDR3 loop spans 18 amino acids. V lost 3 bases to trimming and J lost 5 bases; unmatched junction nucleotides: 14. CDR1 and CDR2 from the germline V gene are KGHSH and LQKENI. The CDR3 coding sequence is TGTGCCAGCTCACCGGGACAGGGGGCGGAATCGCTACTAGACGAGCAGTACTTC. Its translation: CASSPGQGAESLLDEQYF.

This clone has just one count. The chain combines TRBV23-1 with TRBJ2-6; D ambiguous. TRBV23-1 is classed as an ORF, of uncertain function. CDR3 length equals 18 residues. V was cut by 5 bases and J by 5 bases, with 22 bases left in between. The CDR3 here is CASSYIRTQQSRANVLTF. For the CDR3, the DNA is TGCGCCAGCAGTTACATACGTACGCAACAAAGTCGGGCCAACGTCCTGACTTTC.

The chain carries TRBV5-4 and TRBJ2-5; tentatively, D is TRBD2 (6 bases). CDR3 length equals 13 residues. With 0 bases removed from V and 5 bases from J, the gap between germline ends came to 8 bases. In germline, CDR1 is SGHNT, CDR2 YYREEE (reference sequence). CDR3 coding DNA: TGTGCCAGCAGCTTGGCAGGGAGGGAGACCCAGTACTTC. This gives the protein CASSLAGRETQYF.

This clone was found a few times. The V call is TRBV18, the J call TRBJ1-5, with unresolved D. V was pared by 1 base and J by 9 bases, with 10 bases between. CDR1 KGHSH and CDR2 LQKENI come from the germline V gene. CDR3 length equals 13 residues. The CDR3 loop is CASSPRVNWPQHF. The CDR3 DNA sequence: TGTGCCAGCTCACCACGGGTCAACTGGCCCCAGCATTTT. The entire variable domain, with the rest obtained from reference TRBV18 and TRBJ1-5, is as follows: NAGVMQNPRHLVRRRGQEARLRCSPMKGHSHVYWYRQLPEEGLKFMVYLQKENIIDESGMPKERFSAEFPKEGPSILRIQQVVRGDSAAYFCASSPRVNWPQHFGDGTRLSIL.

CDR3: CASSLDGFQETQYF. The CDR3 region has the DNA TGCGCCAGCAGCTTGGATGGCTTCCAAGAGACCCAGTACTTC. The V call is TRBV5-1, the J call TRBJ2-5; D gene unclear. The ends were cut back, 0 bases at V and 1 base at J, with 7 bases in the middle. The CDR3 spans 14 residues. Germline-derived CDR1 and CDR2 are SGHRS and YFSETQ.

CDR3 DNA: TGTGCCAGCAGCTTGCAAGTCTCTGGGGCCAACGTCCTGACTTTC. Protein: CASSLQVSGANVLTF. This chain connects TRBV11-2 to TRBJ2-6; D is ambiguous. Between the trimmed V and J ends, which lost 3 bases and 0 bases, there was a span of 6 bases. This CDR3 comprises 15 residues. Germline lookup yields CDR1 SGHAT and CDR2 FQNNGV.

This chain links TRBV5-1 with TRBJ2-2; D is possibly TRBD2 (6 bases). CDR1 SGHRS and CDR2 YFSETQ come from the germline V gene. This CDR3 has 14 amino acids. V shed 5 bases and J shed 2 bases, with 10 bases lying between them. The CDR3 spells CASSPGVNTGELFF. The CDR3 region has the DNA TGCGCCAGCAGTCCGGGGGTCAACACCGGGGAGCTGTTTTTT.

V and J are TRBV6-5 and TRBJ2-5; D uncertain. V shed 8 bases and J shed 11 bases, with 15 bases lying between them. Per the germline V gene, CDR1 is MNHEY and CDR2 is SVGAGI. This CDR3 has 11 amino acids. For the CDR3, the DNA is TGTGCCAGCGATAAAGCTGGCGTGCAGTACTTC. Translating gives CASDKAGVQYF.

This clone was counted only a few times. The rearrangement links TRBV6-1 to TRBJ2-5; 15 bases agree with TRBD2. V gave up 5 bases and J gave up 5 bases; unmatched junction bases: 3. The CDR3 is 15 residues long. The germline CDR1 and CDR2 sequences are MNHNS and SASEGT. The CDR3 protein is CASSIGLAGGETQYF. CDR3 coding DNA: TGTGCCAGCAGTATAGGACTAGCGGGGGGGGAGACCCAGTACTTC.

CDR3 region: CASGVGDGYTF. Written as DNA, the CDR3 is TGTGCCAGCGGTGTAGGGGATGGCTACACCTTC. V gene TRBV6-6 combines with J gene TRBJ1-2; possibly TRBD1 for D (5 bases). The germline gives CDR1 MNHNY, CDR2 SVGAGI (reference sequence). V was clipped by 8 bases and J by 6 bases, with 10 bases between them. This CDR3 is built from 11 residues.

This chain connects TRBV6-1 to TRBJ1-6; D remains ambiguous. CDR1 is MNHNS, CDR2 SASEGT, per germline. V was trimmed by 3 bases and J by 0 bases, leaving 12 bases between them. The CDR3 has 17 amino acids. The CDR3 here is CASSDFQLSSYNSPLHF. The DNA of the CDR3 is TGTGCCAGCAGTGACTTTCAACTGAGCTCCTATAATTCACCCCTCCACTTT.

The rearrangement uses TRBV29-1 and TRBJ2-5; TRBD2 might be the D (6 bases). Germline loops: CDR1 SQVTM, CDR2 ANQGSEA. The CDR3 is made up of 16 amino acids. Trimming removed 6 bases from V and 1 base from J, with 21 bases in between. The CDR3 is CSVQSGGMGLQETQYF. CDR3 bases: TGCAGCGTCCAAAGTGGGGGGATGGGACTCCAAGAGACCCAGTACTTC.

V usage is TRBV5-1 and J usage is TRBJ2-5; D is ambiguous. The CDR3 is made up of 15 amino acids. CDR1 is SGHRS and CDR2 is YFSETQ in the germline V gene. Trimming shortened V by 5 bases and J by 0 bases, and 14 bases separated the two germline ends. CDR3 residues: CASSTTATYQETQYF. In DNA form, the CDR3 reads TGCGCCAGCAGTACAACCGCAACGTACCAAGAGACCCAGTACTTC.

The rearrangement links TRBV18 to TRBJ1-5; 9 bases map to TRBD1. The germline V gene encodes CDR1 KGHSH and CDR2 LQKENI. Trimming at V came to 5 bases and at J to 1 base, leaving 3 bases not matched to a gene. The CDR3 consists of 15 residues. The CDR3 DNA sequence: TGTGCCAGCTCAGCACAGGGGGCGAGCAATCAGCCCCAGCATTTT. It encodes CASSAQGASNQPQHF.

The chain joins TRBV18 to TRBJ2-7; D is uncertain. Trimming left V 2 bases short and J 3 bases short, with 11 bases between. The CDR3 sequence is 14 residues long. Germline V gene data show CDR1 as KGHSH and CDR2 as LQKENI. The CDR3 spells CASSPWSDIYEQYF. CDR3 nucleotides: TGTGCCAGCTCACCATGGTCTGATATCTACGAGCAGTACTTC.

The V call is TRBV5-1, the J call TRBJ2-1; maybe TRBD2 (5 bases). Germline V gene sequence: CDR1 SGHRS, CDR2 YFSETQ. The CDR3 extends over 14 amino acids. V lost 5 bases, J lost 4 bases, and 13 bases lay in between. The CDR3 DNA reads TGCGCCAGCAGTAGCGACTCTGGATACAATGAGCAGTTCTTC. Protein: CASSSDSGYNEQFF.

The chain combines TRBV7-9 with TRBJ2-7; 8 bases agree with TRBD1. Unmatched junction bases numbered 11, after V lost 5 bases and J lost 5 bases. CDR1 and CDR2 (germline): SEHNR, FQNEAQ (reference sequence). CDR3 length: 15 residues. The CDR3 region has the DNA TGTGCCAGCAGCCCACCACTGGGACAGGTCCACGAGCAGTACTTC. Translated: CASSPPLGQVHEQYF.